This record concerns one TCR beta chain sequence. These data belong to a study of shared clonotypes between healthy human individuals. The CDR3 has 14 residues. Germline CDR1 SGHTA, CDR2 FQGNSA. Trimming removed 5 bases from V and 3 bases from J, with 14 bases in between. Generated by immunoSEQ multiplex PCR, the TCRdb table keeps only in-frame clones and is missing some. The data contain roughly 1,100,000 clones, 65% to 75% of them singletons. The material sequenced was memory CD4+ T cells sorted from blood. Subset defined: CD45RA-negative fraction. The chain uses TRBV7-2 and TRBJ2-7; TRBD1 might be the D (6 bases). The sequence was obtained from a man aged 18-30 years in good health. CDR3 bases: TGTGCCAGCAGCCTGTTACTGACAGGCTACGAGCAGTACTTC. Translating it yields CASSLLLTGYEQYF. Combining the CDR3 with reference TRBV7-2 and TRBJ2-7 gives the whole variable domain GAGVSQSPSNKVTEKGKDVELRCDPISGHTALYWYRQSLGQGLEFLIYFQGNSAPDKSGLPSDRFSAERTGGSVSTLTIQRTQQEDSAVYLCASSLLLTGYEQYFGPGTRLTVT.